The rows below give T cell receptor beta chains drawn from one sample of a study of Graves' ophthalmopathy and Graves' hyperthyroidism. A single record per CDR3 protein comes from TCRdb applying MiXCR to the multiplex PCR reads. The sample carries 200,000 to 250,000 distinct CDR3 sequences, 20% to 25% recorded once. Sequencing was carried out using peripheral blood. All receptors come from a woman aged 45-65 years with Graves' ophthalmopathy. The CDR3 runs from the conserved cysteine through the conserved F or W. A D gene is named only where the DNA matches it firmly. Clone size is given for some rows only: seen once, a few or many times, or a class if the clone is expanded.

TGCAGTGCCATCGACAGGGGATCTAGCGGGAGAAAAGAGACCCAGTACTTC	CSAIDRGSSGRKETQYF	TRBJ2-5	many	TRBD2	TRBV20-1
TGCGCCAGCAGCCAAGAGGGATTCGGGGGCTCTGGAAACACCATATATTTT	CASSQEGFGGSGNTIYF	TRBJ1-3	.	.	TRBV4-1
TGTGCCAGTAGTATGTACAGCGTCTCGAACACTGAAGCTTTCTTT	CASSMYSVSNTEAFF	TRBJ1-1	many	.	TRBV19
TGTGCCAGCAGCCAAGAAAGCGTACAGAACACCGGGGAGCTGTTTTTT	CASSQESVQNTGELFF	TRBJ2-2	.	.	TRBV3-1
TGCAGCGTCGAGGGTAACTATGGCTACACCTTC	CSVEGNYGYTF	TRBJ1-2	many	.	TRBV29-1
TGCAGCTGGACAGACCAAGAGACCCAGTACTTC	CSWTDQETQYF	TRBJ2-5	many	.	TRBV29-1
TGTGCCAGCAGTGAAGCGCCGCTAGCGGGAGTGGAGACCCAGTACTTC	CASSEAPLAGVETQYF	TRBJ2-5	.	TRBD2	TRBV6-1
TGTGCCAGCAGCTTACGAGGAGTTCAGGGGGTGGGACAAGAGACCCAGTACTTC	CASSLRGVQGVGQETQYF	TRBJ2-5	few	TRBD1	TRBV11-1
TGTGCCAGCAGTTTAGCGTACCCGGACCAAGAGACCCAGTACTTC	CASSLAYPDQETQYF	TRBJ2-5	many	.	TRBV27
TGTGCCAGCAGTTATCTCTCAGGGGGCGCAATCATATTTGAAGCTTTCTTT	CASSYLSGGAIIFEAFF	TRBJ1-1	many	TRBD1	TRBV6-5
TGCGCCAGCAGCAGCTCCGGGACGCAAGGAAACACCATATATTTT	CASSSSGTQGNTIYF	TRBJ1-3	.	.	TRBV5-1
TGTGCCAGCATCCAGGGACCCGACAACTACGAGCAGTACTTC	CASIQGPDNYEQYF	TRBJ2-7	many	.	TRBV7-8
TGTGCCAGCAGGACACAGGGGATTACTGAAGCTTTCTTT	CASRTQGITEAFF	TRBJ1-1	.	TRBD1	TRBV2
TGCGCCAGCAGCTTGACCGTGAACACCGGGGAGCTGCTTTTT	CASSLTVNTGELLF	TRBJ2-2	many	.	TRBV5-1
TGTGCCAGCAACAGTCAGGGCACAGATACGCAGTATTTT	CASNSQGTDTQYF	TRBJ2-3	many	.	TRBV6-1
TGCAGTGCTAGCCTACCCTCCGGGGGGAGTAAGGTTCGTGAGCAGTACTTC	CSASLPSGGSKVREQYF	TRBJ2-7	many	TRBD2	TRBV20-1
TGTGCCAGCAGTGAGGTGGGAGGCTACACCTTC	CASSEVGGYTF	TRBJ1-2	many	.	TRBV6-1
TGTGCCAGCAGCGTAGCCCCCCAGGGGGCGGGTGGCTACACCTTC	CASSVAPQGAGGYTF	TRBJ1-2	.	TRBD1	TRBV9
TGTGCCACCAGTGACGTGTCACGTAACTCTGGGGCCAACGTCCTGACTTTC	CATSDVSRNSGANVLTF	TRBJ2-6	many	.	TRBV24-1
TGTGCCAGCAGTGTCAGCTATAGCAATCAGCCCCAGCATTTT	CASSVSYSNQPQHF	TRBJ1-5	once	.	TRBV6-2/TRBV6-3
TGCGCCAGCAGCTCCGGGGGAACTTTAGCCAAAAACATTCAGTACTTC	CASSSGGTLAKNIQYF	TRBJ2-4	many	.	TRBV5-1
TGTGCCAGCAGCTTATTGGGGGATAGCGGGGAGCTGTTTTTT	CASSLLGDSGELFF	TRBJ2-2	.	.	TRBV11-1
TGTGCCAGCAGCCAAGATAGAGTGAGTTTTTGGCCCCAGCATTTT	CASSQDRVSFWPQHF	TRBJ1-5	many	.	TRBV6-5
TGTGCCAGCAGCCCTCACACAGGCTCAAGTAACGAGCAGTACTTC	CASSPHTGSSNEQYF	TRBJ2-7	.	.	TRBV7-3
TGTGCCAGCAGTTTAACCGGTCTTCCGGTAGCTTTCTTT	CASSLTGLPVAFF	TRBJ1-1	.	.	TRBV12-3/TRBV12-4
TGCAGCGTCAGACTAGCGGGAGGCGAGACCCAGTACTTC	CSVRLAGGETQYF	TRBJ2-5	few	TRBD2	TRBV29-1